A selection of T cell receptor beta chains follows, all from one sample in a study of cytomegalovirus exposure and HLA in healthy donors. Clones were sequenced by immunoSEQ multiplex PCR, and TCRdb holds only the in-frame ones, with some missing. This sample has some 250,000 clones, with 80% to 95% found just once. Sequenced input: PBMCs. The receptors were gathered from a young woman in good health and CMV-seronegative. CDR3s include the opening cysteine and the closing phenylalanine or tryptophan. Each record gives: D gene, J gene, V gene, CDR3 DNA, CDR3 protein. A D gene is named only where the DNA matches it firmly.

TRBD1 TRBJ1-1 TRBV7-9 TGTGCCAGCAGCTTCGACAGGGGCGCTGAAGCTTTCTTT CASSFDRGAEAFF
- TRBJ2-1 TRBV6-1 TGTGCCAGCAGTGAGGGGGAGGGGGCTATCCCCAATGAGCAGTTCTTC CASSEGEGAIPNEQFF
TRBD2 TRBJ2-1 TRBV10-3 TGTGCCATCAGTCAACTAGCGGGAGGGATAAATGAGCAGTTCTTC CAISQLAGGINEQFF
TRBD2 TRBJ2-1 TRBV7-9 TGTGCCAGCAGCTCCGGGACTAGCGGCATCTGGGAGCAGTTCTTC CASSSGTSGIWEQFF
TRBD2 TRBJ2-1 TRBV5-1 TGCGCCAGCAGCTTGGGTCCCCGGACTAGCACCATCGGGAATGAGCAGTTCTTC CASSLGPRTSTIGNEQFF
- TRBJ2-1 TRBV7-9 TGTGCCAGCAGCTTTTTCATGGGGGACCCGAACAATGAGCAGTTCTTC CASSFFMGDPNNEQFF
- TRBJ2-7 TRBV15 TGTGCCACCAGCAGAGCACGGGACTTCTCCTACGAGCAGTACTTC CATSRARDFSYEQYF
- TRBJ1-4 TRBV7-9 TGTGCCAGCAGCTTAGCGCAAGGGAATACTAATGAAAAACTGTTTTTT CASSLAQGNTNEKLFF
- TRBJ2-2 TRBV9 TGTGCCAGCAGCGTAGGGGGCGGGGCCGGGGAGCTGTTTTTT CASSVGGGAGELFF
- TRBJ2-7 TRBV28 TGTGCCAGCAGTTTATCTCGGGACTACGAGCAGTACTTC CASSLSRDYEQYF
- TRBJ1-1 TRBV18 TGTGCCAGCTCACCAGGGAACCCTGAAGCTTTCTTT CASSPGNPEAFF
- TRBJ1-3 TRBV25-1 TGTGCCAGCAGTGACTACCAAAGGGGAAACACCATATATTTT CASSDYQRGNTIYF
- TRBJ2-1 TRBV27 TGTGCCAGCAGTCAGACAGGAGCGAGCTCCTACAATGAGCAGTTCTTC CASSQTGASSYNEQFF
TRBD1 TRBJ2-7 TRBV25-1 TGTGCCAGCAGTGAGACAGGGGCTCCCTACGAGCAGTACTTC CASSETGAPYEQYF
- TRBJ2-3 TRBV27 TGTGCCAGCAGATCCCACGTAGGTAGCCCTTACACAGATACGCAGTATTTT CASRSHVGSPYTDTQYF
TRBD2 TRBJ2-1 TRBV5-1 TGCGCCAGCAGCTTGGGGCTAGCGGGAGTCCCTCTCTACAATGAGCAGTTCTTC CASSLGLAGVPLYNEQFF
TRBD1 TRBJ2-5 TRBV29-1 TGCAGCGTTGATCACAGGGGGGCGAAGACCCAGTACTTC CSVDHRGAKTQYF